This T cell receptor (beta chain) came from a study of blood T cell repertoires in COVID-19. Per the original data handling: Reference gene primer amplification gave estimated nucleated cell counts. TCRdb's table, derived via immunoSEQ multiplex PCR, lists solely in-frame clones and lacks some. The V and J calls and clone size were taken over from that table, and D and trimming were inferred from the DNA. Among about 12,000 clones listed, more than 80% were seen once. Per germline, CDR1 MGHDK and CDR2 SYGVNS. The length of the CDR3 is 15 residues. V was clipped by 4 bases and J by 2 bases; unmatched bases: 4.

Sequenced: peripheral blood. This TCR was sampled from a human donor in a cohort sampled during active COVID-19. This rearrangement joins TRBV25-1 to TRBJ2-2; TRBD2 aligns across 7 bases. CDR3 in DNA: TGTGCCAGCAGTGTCCGGGGGGTTAACACCGGGGAGCTGTTTTTT. Translating gives CASSVRGVNTGELFF.